One T cell receptor (beta chain) is described in this entry. The data were taken from a study of T cell responses to AZD1222 COVID-19 vaccine. Clones were read by immunoSEQ multiplex PCR, and TCRdb kept only the in-frame ones, dropping some. The table shows under 140,000 clones, with just under 95% occurring only once. Per germline, CDR1 MGHRA and CDR2 YSYEKL. The CDR3 is made up of 14 amino acids. The V end lost 0 bases, the J end lost 7 bases, and 12 bases lay between the germline ends. The V gene is TRBV4-1, the J gene TRBJ1-1; D unclear. The sequencing here drew on peripheral blood, taken on day 0 of AZD1222 vaccination. The TCR comes from an adult in good health. The DNA for the CDR3 is TGCGCCAGCAGCCAAGAGGACCGTCCGGGTGAAGCTTTCTTT. Amino acid sequence: CASSQEDRPGEAFF.